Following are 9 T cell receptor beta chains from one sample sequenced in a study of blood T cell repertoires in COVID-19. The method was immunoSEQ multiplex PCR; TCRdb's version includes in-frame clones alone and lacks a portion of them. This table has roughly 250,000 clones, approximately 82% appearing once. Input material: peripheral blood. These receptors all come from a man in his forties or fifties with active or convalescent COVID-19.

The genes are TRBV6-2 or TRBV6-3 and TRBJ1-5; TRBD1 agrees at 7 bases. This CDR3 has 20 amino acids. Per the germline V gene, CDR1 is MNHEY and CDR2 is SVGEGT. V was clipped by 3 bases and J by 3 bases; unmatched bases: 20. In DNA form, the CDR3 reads TGTGCCAGCAGTTATGGGGGGACAGTGTCCGAAGGGGGCACCAATCAGCCCCAGCATTTT. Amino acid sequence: CASSYGGTVSEGGTNQPQHF.

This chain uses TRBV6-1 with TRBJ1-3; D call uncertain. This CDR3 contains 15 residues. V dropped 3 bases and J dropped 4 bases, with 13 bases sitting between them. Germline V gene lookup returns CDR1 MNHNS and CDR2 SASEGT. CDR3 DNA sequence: TGTGCCAGCAGTGACAGGTTGGCTCCCGGAAACACCATATATTTT. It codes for CASSDRLAPGNTIYF.

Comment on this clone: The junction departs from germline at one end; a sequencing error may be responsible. The CDR3 DNA is TGCGCTGGACGGGGATTAACAGATACGCAGTATTTT. Protein product: CAGRGLTDTQYF. The chain couples TRBV7-2 to TRBJ2-3; weak D call: TRBD2 (5 bases). The CDR3 has 12 amino acids. Germline values: CDR1 SGHTA, CDR2 FQGNSA.

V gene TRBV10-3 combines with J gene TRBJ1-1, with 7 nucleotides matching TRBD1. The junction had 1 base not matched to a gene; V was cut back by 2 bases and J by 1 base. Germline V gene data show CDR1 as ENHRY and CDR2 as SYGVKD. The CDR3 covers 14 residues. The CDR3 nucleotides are TGTGCCATCAGTGAGGGGACAGAGAACACTGAAGCTTTCTTT. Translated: CAISEGTENTEAFF.

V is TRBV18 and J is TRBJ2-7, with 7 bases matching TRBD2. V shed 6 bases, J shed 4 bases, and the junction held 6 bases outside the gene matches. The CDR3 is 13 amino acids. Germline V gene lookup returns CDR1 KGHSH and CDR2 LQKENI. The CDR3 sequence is CASSPGREYEQYF. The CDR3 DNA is TGTGCCAGCTCCCCGGGGAGGGAATACGAGCAGTACTTC.

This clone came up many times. The CDR3 loop reads CASSQDYASGRRSYEQYF. The CDR3 DNA is TGTGCCAGCAGCCAAGATTATGCTAGCGGGAGGCGCTCCTACGAGCAGTACTTC. The chain couples TRBV3-1 (or the pseudogene TRBV3-2) to TRBJ2-7, with 11 bases fitting TRBD2. V lost 0 bases, J lost 0 bases, and 7 bases stayed unmatched. Germline CDR1 and CDR2: LGHDT and YNNKEL (reference sequence). The CDR3 spans 18 residues.

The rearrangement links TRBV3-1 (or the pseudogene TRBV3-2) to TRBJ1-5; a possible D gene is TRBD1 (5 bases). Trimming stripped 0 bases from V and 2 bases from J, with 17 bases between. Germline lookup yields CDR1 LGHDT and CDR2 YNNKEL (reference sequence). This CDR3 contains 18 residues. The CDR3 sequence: CASSQDYSSSGGNQPQHF. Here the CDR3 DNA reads TGTGCCAGCAGCCAAGATTACTCATCATCGGGGGGCAATCAGCCCCAGCATTTT.

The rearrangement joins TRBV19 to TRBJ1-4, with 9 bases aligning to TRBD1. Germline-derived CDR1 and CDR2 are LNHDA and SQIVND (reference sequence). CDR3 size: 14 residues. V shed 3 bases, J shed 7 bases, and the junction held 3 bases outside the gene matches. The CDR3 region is CASSIWTGAEKLFF. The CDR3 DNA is TGTGCCAGTAGTATCTGGACAGGGGCTGAAAAACTGTTTTTT.

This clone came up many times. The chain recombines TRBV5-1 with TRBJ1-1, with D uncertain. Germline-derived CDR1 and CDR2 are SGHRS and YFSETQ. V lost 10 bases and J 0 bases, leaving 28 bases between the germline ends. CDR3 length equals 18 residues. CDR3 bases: TGCGCCCGCGCTTCTATACCCTGCTTGATTATGGTGAACACTGAAGCTTTCTTT. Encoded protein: CARASIPCLIMVNTEAFF. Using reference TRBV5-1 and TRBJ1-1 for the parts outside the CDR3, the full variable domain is KAGVTQTPRYLIKTRGQQVTLSCSPISGHRSVSWYQQTPGQGLQFLFEYFSETQRNKGNFPGRFSGRQFSNSRSEMNVSTLELGDSALYLCARASIPCLIMVNTEAFFGQGTRLTVV.